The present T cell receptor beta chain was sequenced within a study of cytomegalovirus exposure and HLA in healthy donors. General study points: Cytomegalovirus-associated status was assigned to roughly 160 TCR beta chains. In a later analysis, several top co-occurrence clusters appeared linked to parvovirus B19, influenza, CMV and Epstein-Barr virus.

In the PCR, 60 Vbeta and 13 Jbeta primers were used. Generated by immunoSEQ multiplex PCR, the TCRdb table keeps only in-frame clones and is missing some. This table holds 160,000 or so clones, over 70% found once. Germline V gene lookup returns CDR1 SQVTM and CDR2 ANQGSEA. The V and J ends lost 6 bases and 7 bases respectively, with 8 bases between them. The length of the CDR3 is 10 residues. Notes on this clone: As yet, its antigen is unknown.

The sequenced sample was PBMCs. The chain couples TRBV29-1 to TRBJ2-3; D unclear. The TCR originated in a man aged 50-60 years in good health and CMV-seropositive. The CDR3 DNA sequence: TGCAGCGTGAGTGCCCATACGCAGTATTTT. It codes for CSVSAHTQYF.